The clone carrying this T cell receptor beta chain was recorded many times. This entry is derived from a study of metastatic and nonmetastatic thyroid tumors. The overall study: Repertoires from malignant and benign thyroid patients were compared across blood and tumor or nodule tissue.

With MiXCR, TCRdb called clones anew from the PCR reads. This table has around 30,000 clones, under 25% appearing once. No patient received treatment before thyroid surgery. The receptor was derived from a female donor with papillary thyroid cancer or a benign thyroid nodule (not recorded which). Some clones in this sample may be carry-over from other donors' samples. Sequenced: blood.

CDR3 loop: CASSPKQYQETQYF. The CDR3, as DNA: TGTGCCAGCAGTCCGAAACAGTACCAAGAGACCCAGTACTTC. V is TRBV27 and J is TRBJ2-5; unclear D gene. V was cut by 5 bases and J by 0 bases, with 10 bases left in between. The length of the CDR3 is 14 residues. The germline CDR1 and CDR2 sequences are MNHEY and SMNVEV (reference sequence).